These 16 T cell receptor beta chains share one sample of origin, sequenced in a study of regulatory T cells in long-lasting Graves disease. The time point is: newly diagnosed GD, antithyroid drugs for less than 3 months. The TCR library was made from RNA that had been extracted from PBMCs in TRIzol. HTBI primers from iRepertoire and Arm-PCR of CDR3 regions yielded the TCR beta libraries. TCRdb ran MiXCR on the multiplex PCR reads and lists one entry per CDR3 protein. Here the sample spans roughly 410,000 distinct CDR3 sequences, over 14% being singletons. The sample was also reused in another study, on T cells in Graves' hyperthyroidism and ophthalmopathy.

The sample was peripheral blood mononuclear cells (PBMCs), taken at new diagnosis, from a patient treated with antithyroid drugs. These receptors were taken from a woman in her thirties or forties with Graves disease.

This chain uses TRBV27 with TRBJ2-1; 8 bases line up with TRBD2. Germline values: CDR1 MNHEY, CDR2 SMNVEV (reference sequence). Germline trimming cut 5 bases from V and 3 bases from J; bases unmatched to any gene: 9. The CDR3 totals 16 residues. The CDR3 DNA reads TGTGCCAGCAGTCTGGCAGCGGGAGACATCTACAATGAGCAGTTCTTC. This gives the protein CASSLAAGDIYNEQFF.

V is TRBV30 and J is TRBJ1-4; D perhaps matches TRBD1 (5 bases). This CDR3 is 13 amino acids long. Germline lookup yields CDR1 GTSNPN and CDR2 SVGIG (reference sequence). V lost 8 bases, J lost 4 bases, and 14 bases lay in between. For the CDR3, the DNA is TGTGCCGGAGGGCTGGGGGGTAATGAAAAACTGTTTTTT. Protein product: CAGGLGGNEKLFF. Full variable domain (missing parts from reference TRBV30 and TRBJ1-4): SQTIHQWPATLVQPVGSPLSLECTVEGTSNPNLYWYRQAAGRGLQLLFYSVGIGQISSEVPQNLSASRPQDRQFILSSKKLLLSDSGFYLCAGGLGGNEKLFFGSGTQLSVL.

This rearrangement joins TRBV30 to TRBJ1-1, with 8 bases matching TRBD1. V shed 5 bases and J 1 base; nucleotides not matched to a gene: 6. CDR1 is GTSNPN and CDR2 is SVGIG in the germline V gene (reference sequence). This CDR3 comprises 14 residues. The CDR3 DNA follows: TGTGCCTGGGACCTAACAGGGGGGAACACTGAAGCTTTCTTT. This sequence encodes CAWDLTGGNTEAFF. Full variable domain (outside the CDR3, taken from reference TRBV30 and TRBJ1-1): SQTIHQWPATLVQPVGSPLSLECTVEGTSNPNLYWYRQAAGRGLQLLFYSVGIGQISSEVPQNLSASRPQDRQFILSSKKLLLSDSGFYLCAWDLTGGNTEAFFGQGTRLTVV.

This clonotype was seen ten or more times. This chain joins TRBV30 and TRBJ1-2; 8 bases align to TRBD1. The CDR3 has 14 amino acids. Germline values: CDR1 GTSNPN, CDR2 SVGIG (reference sequence). J lost 3 bases, V lost 1 base, and 4 bases had no gene match. CDR3 nucleotides: TGTGCCTGGAGTGAACAGGGGGTGTACTATGGCTACACCTTC. It codes for CAWSEQGVYYGYTF.

In this sample, this clonotype turned up many times. DNA for the CDR3: TGTGCCAGCGTCGGGTTTGGTAATGAGCAGTTCTTC. Residues: CASVGFGNEQFF. The rearrangement links TRBV27 to TRBJ2-1, with unresolved D. V was cut by 8 bases and J by 7 bases, with 12 bases left in between. The CDR3 is made up of 12 amino acids. Germline loops: CDR1 MNHEY, CDR2 SMNVEV (reference sequence).

The chain combines TRBV3-1 with TRBJ2-1, with D tentatively TRBD2 (6 bases). From germline, CDR1 is LGHDT and CDR2 YNNKEL (reference sequence). There are 15 residues in the CDR3. V lost 2 bases, J lost 5 bases, and 13 bases lay in between. The CDR3 DNA sequence: TGTGCCAGCAGCCAAAGGGCGGGAAACCACAATGAGCAGTTCTTC. Translating it yields CASSQRAGNHNEQFF.

Points on this clonotype: This could be a read error, since a much larger clone is one nucleotide away. The conserved final phenylalanine or tryptophan is absent from the CDR3, which likely points to a read error. The rearrangement joins TRBV3-1 to TRBJ2-7; D remains ambiguous. Germline CDR1 LGHDT, CDR2 YNNKEL (reference sequence). The CDR3 is 15 amino acids. V was cut by 0 bases and J by 4 bases, with 13 bases left in between. Here the CDR3 reads CASSQETVMAYEQYS. For the CDR3, the DNA is TGTGCCAGCAGCCAAGAGACGGTCATGGCTTACGAGCAGTACTCC.

This clonotype was observed many times. This chain uses TRBV9 with TRBJ1-2; no clear D gene. CDR3 length: 14 amino acids. CDR1 and CDR2 from the germline V gene are SGDLS and YYNGEE. Trimming took 0 bases from V and 8 from J, leaving 14 bases between them. CDR3: CASSVASTFGGYTF. CDR3 nucleotide sequence: TGTGCCAGCAGCGTAGCTAGTACCTTCGGAGGCTACACCTTC. Full variable domain (outside the CDR3, taken from reference TRBV9 and TRBJ1-2): DSGVTQTPKHLITATGQRVTLRCSPRSGDLSVYWYQQSLDQGLQFLIQYYNGEERAKGNILERFSAQQFPDLHSELNLSSLELGDSALYFCASSVASTFGGYTFGSGTRLTVV.

This clonotype was seen at least ten times. The chain joins TRBV7-9 to TRBJ1-1, with D unclear. CDR1 and CDR2 (germline): SEHNR, FQNEAQ (reference sequence). The V end lost 2 bases, the J end lost 1 base, and 11 bases lay between the germline ends. CDR3 size: 15 residues. In DNA form, the CDR3 reads TGTGCCAGCAGCTTATCTTCAGGCAGGAACACTGAAGCTTTCTTT. It is translated as CASSLSSGRNTEAFF.

This clonotype has a count of ten or more. The genes are TRBV28 and TRBJ2-5, with D tentatively TRBD1 (5 bases). CDR1 and CDR2 from the germline V gene are MDHEN and SYDVKM. This CDR3 has 13 amino acids. Trimming left V 4 bases short and J 5 bases short, with 11 bases between. CDR3 nucleotides: TGTGCCAGCAGTTCCGGACAAGTGGAGACCCAGTACTTC. Its translation is CASSSGQVETQYF.

This clonotype was recorded at least ten times. The gene calls are TRBV19 and TRBJ2-1; D gene ambiguous. The germline V gene encodes CDR1 LNHDA and CDR2 SQIVND (reference sequence). This CDR3 region has 13 residues. With 7 bases removed from V and 2 bases from J, the gap between germline ends came to 9 bases. The CDR3 nucleotides are TGTGCCAGTATAGGTAAACCCTACAATGAGCAGTTCTTC. It yields the protein CASIGKPYNEQFF.

For the CDR3, the DNA is TGCGCCAGCAGCCCCAGACAACAGCGGGAGACCCAATCCTACGAGCAGTACTTC. It translates to CASSPRQQRETQSYEQYF. The V gene is TRBV4-1, the J gene TRBJ2-7, with TRBD2 matching 8 bases. Germline V gene data show CDR1 as MGHRA and CDR2 as YSYEKL. J lost 1 base, V lost 4 bases, and 15 bases had no gene match. The CDR3 covers 18 residues.

The chain combines TRBV15 with TRBJ1-5; no firm D call. Between the trimmed V and J ends, which lost 2 bases and 9 bases, there was a span of 8 bases. This CDR3 is built from 12 residues. The germline V gene encodes CDR1 LNHNV and CDR2 YYDKDF (reference sequence). CDR3 amino acids: CATSRSRRPQHF. Here the CDR3 DNA reads TGTGCCACCAGCAGATCTAGGCGGCCCCAGCATTTT.

In its sample, this clonotype was seen a few times. This chain connects TRBV20-1 to TRBJ2-4, with D maybe TRBD1 (6 bases). The germline V and J ends were trimmed by 6 bases and 0 bases, with 9 bases remaining between them. Per germline, CDR1 DFQATT and CDR2 SNEGSKA (reference sequence). The CDR3 covers 13 residues. DNA of the CDR3: TGCAGTGCGGGGGCTCTAGCCAAAAACATTCAGTACTTC. This translates into CSAGALAKNIQYF.

Many counts were recorded for this clonotype. The chain joins TRBV20-1 to TRBJ2-1; D uncertain. The CDR3 has 15 residues. Germline V gene lookup returns CDR1 DFQATT and CDR2 SNEGSKA (reference sequence). The V and J ends lost 6 bases and 2 bases respectively, with 17 bases between them. CDR3 protein: CSAPLSGVPYNEQFF. The CDR3, as DNA: TGCAGTGCACCCCTTTCCGGAGTCCCCTACAATGAGCAGTTCTTC.

This clonotype appeared a few times. V gene TRBV11-2 combines with J gene TRBJ2-1, with TRBD2 matching over 11 bases. CDR1 is SGHAT, CDR2 FQNNGV, per germline. The length of the CDR3 is 15 residues. Germline trimming cut 5 bases from V and 2 bases from J; bases unmatched to any gene: 2. Here the CDR3 DNA reads TGTGCCAGCAGCGGGGGACTAGCGGCCTACAATGAGCAGTTCTTC. Its protein product is CASSGGLAAYNEQFF.